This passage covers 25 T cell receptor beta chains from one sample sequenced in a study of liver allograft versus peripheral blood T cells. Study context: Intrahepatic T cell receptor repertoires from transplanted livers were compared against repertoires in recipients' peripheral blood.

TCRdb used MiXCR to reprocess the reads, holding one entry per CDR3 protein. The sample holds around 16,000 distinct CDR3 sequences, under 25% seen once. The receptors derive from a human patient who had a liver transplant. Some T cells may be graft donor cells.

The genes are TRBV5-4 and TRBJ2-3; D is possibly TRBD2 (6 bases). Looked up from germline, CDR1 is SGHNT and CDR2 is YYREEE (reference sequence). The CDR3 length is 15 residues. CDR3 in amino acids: CVTSSGAGSTDTQYF. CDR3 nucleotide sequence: TGTGTCACCAGCAGCGGAGCGGGTAGCACAGATACGCAGTATTTT.

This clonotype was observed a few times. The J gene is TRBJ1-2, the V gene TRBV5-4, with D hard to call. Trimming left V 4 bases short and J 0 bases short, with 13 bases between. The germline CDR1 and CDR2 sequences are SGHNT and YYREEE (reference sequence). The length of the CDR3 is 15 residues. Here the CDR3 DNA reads TGTGCCAGCAGCCCCCGCAACACGGCTAACTATGGCTACACCTTC. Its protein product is CASSPRNTANYGYTF.

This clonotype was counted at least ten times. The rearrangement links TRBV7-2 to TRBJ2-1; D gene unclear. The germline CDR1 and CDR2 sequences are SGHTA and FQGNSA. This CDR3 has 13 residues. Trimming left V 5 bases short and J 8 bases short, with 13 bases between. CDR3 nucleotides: TGTGCCAGCAGCCCGGGTTCCGACGATGAGCAGTTCTTC. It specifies CASSPGSDDEQFF.

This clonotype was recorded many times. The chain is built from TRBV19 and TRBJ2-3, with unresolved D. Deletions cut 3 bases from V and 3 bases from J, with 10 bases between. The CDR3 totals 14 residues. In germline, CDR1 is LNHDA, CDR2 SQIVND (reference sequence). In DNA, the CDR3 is TGTGCCAGTAGTATTCAAGGGTCGACAGATACGCAGTATTTT. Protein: CASSIQGSTDTQYF.

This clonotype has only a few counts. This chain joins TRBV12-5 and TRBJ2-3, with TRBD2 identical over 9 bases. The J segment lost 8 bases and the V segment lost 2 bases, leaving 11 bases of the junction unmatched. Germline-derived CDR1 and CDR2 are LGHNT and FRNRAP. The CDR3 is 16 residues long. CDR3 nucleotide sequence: TGTGCTAGTGGTTTGCGCGGCGGGGGGGCCCGAGGTACGCAGTATTTT. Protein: CASGLRGGGARGTQYF. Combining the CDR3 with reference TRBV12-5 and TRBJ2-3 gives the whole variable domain DARVTQTPRHKVTEMGQEVTMRCQPILGHNTVFWYRQTMMQGLELLAYFRNRAPLDDSGMPKDRFSAEMPDATLATLKIQPSEPRDSAVYFCASGLRGGGARGTQYFGPGTRLTVL.

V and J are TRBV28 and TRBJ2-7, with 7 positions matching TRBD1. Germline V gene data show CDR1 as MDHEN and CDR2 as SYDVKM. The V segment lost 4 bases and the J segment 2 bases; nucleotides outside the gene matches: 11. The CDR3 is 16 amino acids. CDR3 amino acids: CASSSYLRDRPYEQYF. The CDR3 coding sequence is TGTGCCAGCAGTTCTTACCTCCGGGACAGACCCTACGAGCAGTACTTC.

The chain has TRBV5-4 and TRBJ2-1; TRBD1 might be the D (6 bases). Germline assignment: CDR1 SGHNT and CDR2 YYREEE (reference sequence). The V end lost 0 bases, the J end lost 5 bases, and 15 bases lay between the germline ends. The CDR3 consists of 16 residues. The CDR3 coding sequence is TGTGCCAGCAGCTTGGGGACCTACAGGGATGACAATGAGCAGTTCTTC. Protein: CASSLGTYRDDNEQFF.

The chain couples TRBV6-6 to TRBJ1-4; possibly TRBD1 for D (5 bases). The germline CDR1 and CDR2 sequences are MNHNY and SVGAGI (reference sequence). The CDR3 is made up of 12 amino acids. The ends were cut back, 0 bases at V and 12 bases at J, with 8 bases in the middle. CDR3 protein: CASSYSRVQLFF. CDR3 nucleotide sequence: TGTGCCAGCAGTTACTCCAGGGTTCAACTGTTTTTT.

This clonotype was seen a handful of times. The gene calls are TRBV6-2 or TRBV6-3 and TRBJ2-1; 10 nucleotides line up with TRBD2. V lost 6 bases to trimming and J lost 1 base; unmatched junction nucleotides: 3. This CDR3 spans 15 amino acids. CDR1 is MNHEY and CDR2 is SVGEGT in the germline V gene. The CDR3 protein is CASSSSGSSYNEQFF. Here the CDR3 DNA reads TGTGCCAGCAGCTCTAGCGGGAGTTCCTACAATGAGCAGTTCTTC.

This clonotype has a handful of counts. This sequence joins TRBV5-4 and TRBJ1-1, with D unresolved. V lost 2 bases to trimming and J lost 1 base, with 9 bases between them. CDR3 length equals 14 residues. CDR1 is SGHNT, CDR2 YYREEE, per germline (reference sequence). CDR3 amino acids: CASSLFRQNTEAFF. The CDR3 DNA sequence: TGTGCCAGCAGCTTATTCCGTCAGAACACTGAAGCTTTCTTT.

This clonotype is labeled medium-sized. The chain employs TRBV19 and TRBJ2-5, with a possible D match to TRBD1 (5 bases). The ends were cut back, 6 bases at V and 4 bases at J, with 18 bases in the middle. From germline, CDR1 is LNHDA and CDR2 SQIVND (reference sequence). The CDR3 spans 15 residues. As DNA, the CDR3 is TGTGCCAGTAGCCTCGACTCAGGGATGGCAGAGACCCAGTACTTC. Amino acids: CASSLDSGMAETQYF. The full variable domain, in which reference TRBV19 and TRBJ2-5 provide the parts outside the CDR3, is DGGITQSPKYLFRKEGQNVTLSCEQNLNHDAMYWYRQDPGQGLRLIYYSQIVNDFQKGDIAEGYSVSREKKESFPLTVTSAQKNPTAFYLCASSLDSGMAETQYFGPGTRLLVL.

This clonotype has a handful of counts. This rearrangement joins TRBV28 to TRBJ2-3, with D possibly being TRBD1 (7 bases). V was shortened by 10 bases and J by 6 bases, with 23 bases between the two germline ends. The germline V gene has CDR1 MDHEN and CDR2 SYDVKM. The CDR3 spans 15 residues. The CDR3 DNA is TGTGCCACCCTGGGGCTGGAGGGGGCCGGTGATACGCAGTATTTT. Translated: CATLGLEGAGDTQYF.

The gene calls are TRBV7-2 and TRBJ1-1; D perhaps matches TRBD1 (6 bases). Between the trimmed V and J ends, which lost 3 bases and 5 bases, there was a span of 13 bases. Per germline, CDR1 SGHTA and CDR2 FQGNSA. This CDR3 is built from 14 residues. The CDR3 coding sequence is TGTGCCAGCAGCTTTGGGGGGGCGAGGACTGAAGCTTTCTTT. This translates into CASSFGGARTEAFF.

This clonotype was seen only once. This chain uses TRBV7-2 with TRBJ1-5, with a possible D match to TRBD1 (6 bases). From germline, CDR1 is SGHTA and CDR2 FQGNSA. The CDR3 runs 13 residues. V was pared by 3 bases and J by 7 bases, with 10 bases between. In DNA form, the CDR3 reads TGTGCCAGCAGCTTCGGGGGGCGGCAGCCCCAGCATTTT. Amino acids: CASSFGGRQPQHF.

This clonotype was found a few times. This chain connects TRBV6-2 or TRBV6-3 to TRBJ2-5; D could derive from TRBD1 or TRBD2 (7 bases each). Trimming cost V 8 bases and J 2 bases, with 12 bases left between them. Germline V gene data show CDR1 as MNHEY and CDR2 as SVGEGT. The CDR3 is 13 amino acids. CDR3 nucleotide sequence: TGTGCCAGCGTCAGGGGGGGACAAGAGACCCAGTACTTC. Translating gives CASVRGGQETQYF.

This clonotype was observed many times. This CDR3 is CASSYSGPRGYGYTF. The CDR3 region has the DNA TGTGCCAGCAGTTACTCGGGACCCCGAGGGTATGGCTACACCTTC. The chain links TRBV6-2 or TRBV6-3 to TRBJ1-2, with D tentatively TRBD1 (5 bases). V lost 0 bases to trimming and J lost 5 bases, with 13 bases between them. The CDR3 has 15 residues. Germline assignment: CDR1 MNHEY and CDR2 SVGEGT.

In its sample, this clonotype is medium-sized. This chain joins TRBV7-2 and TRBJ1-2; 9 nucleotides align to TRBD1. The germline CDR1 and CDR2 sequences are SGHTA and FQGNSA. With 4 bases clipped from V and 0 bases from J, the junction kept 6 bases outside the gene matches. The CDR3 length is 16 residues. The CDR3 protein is CASSSGTGRANYGYTF. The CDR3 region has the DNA TGTGCCAGCAGCTCTGGGACAGGGAGAGCTAACTATGGCTACACCTTC.

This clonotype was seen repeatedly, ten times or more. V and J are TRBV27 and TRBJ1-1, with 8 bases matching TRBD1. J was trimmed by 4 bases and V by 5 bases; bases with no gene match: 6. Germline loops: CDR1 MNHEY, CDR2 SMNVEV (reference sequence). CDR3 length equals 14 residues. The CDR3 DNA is TGTGCCAGCAGTCTCTGGACAGGGCTCACTGAAGCTTTCTTT. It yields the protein CASSLWTGLTEAFF.

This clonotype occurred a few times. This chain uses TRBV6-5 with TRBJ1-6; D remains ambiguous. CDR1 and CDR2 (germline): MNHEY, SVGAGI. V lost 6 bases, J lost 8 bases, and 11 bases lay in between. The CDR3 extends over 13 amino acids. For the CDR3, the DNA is TGTGCCAGCAGGAGGTCAGGAGATTCACCCCTCCACTTT. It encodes CASRRSGDSPLHF.

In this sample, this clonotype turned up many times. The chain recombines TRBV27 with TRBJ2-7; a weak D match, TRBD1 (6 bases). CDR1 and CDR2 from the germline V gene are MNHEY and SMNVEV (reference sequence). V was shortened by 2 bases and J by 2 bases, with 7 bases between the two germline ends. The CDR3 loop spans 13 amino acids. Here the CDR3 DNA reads TGTGCCAGCAGTTTAAAGGGGGCCTACGAGCAGTACTTC. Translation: CASSLKGAYEQYF.

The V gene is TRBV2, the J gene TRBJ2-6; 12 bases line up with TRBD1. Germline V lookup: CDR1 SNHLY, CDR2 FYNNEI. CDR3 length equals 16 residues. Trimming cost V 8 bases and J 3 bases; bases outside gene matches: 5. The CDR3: CASVGTGGVGANVLTF. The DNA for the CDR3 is TGTGCCAGCGTGGGGACAGGGGGCGTTGGGGCCAACGTCCTGACTTTC.

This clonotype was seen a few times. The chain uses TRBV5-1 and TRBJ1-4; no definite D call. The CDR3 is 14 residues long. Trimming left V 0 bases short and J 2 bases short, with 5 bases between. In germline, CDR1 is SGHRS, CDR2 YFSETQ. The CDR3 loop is CASSLAQTNEKLFF. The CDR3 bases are TGCGCCAGCAGCTTGGCCCAGACTAATGAAAAACTGTTTTTT.

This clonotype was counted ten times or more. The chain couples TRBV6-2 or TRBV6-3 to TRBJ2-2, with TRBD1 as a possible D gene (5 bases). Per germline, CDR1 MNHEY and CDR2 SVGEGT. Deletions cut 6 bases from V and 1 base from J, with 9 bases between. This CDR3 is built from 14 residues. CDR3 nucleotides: TGTGCCAGCAGACCAACAGGGAACACCGGGGAGCTGTTTTTT. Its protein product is CASRPTGNTGELFF.

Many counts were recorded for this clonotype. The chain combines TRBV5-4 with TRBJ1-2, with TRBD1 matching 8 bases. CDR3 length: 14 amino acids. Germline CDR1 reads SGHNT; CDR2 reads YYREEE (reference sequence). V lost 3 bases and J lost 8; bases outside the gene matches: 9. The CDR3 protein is CASSSGQGQGGYTF. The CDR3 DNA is TGTGCCAGCAGCTCCGGACAGGGACAAGGCGGCTACACCTTC.

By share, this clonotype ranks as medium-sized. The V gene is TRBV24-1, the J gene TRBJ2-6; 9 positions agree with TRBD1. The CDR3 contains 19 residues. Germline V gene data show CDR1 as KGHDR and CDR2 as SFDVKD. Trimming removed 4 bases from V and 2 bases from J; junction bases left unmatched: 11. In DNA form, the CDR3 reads TGTGCCACCAGTGACCCAGGGACAGGGACGGTCCCTGGGGCCAACGTCCTGACTTTC. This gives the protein CATSDPGTGTVPGANVLTF.